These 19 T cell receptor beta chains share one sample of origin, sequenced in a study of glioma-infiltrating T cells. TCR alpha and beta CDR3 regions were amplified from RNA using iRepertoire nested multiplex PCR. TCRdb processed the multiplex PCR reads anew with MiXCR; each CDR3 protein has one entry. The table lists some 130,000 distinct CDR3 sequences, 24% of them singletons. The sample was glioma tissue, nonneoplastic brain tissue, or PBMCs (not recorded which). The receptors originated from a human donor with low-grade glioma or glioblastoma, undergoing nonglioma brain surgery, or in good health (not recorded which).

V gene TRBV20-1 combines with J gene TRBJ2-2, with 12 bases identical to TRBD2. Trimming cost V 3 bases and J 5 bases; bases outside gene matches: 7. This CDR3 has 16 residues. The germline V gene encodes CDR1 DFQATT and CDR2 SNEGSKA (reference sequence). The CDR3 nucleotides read TGCAGTGCTAGGTGGCTAGCGGGGGGGCCAACCGGGGAGCTGTTTTTT. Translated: CSARWLAGGPTGELFF.

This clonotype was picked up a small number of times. The CDR3 spells CSVALDRGTDTQYF. The CDR3 DNA is TGCAGCGTTGCCCTGGACAGGGGCACAGATACGCAGTATTTT. The chain employs TRBV29-1 and TRBJ2-3; 8 bases match TRBD1. The CDR3 contains 14 residues. The V and J ends lost 4 bases and 1 base, in that order; junction bases with no gene match: 4. CDR1 is SQVTM, CDR2 ANQGSEA, per germline.

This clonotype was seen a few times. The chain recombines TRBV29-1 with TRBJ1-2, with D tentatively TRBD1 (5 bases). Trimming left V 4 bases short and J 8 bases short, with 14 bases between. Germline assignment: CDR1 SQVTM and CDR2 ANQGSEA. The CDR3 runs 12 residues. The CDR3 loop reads CSVVGTRGGYTF. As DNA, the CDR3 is TGCAGCGTTGTAGGGACCCGGGGAGGCTACACCTTC.

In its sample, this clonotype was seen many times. The CDR3 spells CASKRDRRENQPQHF. CDR3 bases: TGTGCCAGCAAACGGGACAGGAGGGAAAATCAGCCCCAGCATTTT. The rearrangement uses TRBV6-1 and TRBJ1-5; 8 bases map to TRBD1. Germline V CDR1 and CDR2: MNHNS, SASEGT. The V segment lost 7 bases and the J segment 4 bases; nucleotides outside the gene matches: 9. The CDR3 is 15 residues long.

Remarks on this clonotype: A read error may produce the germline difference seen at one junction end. The DNA of the CDR3 is TGTGCCAGCAGCAACCGGGACAGGACCCCAGAGACCCAGTACTTC. Its protein is CASSNRDRTPETQYF. The J gene is TRBJ2-5, the V gene TRBV15; 8 bases fit TRBD1. CDR1 is LNHNV, CDR2 YYDKDF, per germline (reference sequence). The CDR3 runs 15 residues.

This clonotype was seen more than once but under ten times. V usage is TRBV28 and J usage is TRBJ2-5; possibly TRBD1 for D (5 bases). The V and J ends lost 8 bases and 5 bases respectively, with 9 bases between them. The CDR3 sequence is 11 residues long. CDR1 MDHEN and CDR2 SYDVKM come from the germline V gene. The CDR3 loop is CASGAAETQYF. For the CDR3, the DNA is TGTGCCAGCGGGGCAGCTGAGACCCAGTACTTC.

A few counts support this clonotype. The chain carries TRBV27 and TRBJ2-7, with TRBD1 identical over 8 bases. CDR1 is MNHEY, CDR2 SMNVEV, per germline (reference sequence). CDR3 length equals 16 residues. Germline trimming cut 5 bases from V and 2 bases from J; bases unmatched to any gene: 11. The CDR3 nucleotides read TGTGCCAGCAGTCCCGGACAGGGTCCCCAAACCTACGAGCAGTACGTC. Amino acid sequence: CASSPGQGPQTYEQYV.

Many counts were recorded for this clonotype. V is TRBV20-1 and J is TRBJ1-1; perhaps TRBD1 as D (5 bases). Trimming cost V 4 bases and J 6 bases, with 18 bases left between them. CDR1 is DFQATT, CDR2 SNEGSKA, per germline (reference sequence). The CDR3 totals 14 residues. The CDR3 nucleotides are TGCAGTGCTAATAGACCAGGGTTCGCGGCTGAAGCTTTCTTT. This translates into CSANRPGFAAEAFF.

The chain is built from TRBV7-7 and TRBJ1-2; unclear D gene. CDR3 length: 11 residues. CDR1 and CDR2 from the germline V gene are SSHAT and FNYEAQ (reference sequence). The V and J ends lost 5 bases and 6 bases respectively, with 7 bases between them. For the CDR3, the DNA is TGTGCCAGCAGCCCCGCCCATGGCTACACCTTC. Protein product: CASSPAHGYTF.

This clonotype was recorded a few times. The CDR3, as DNA: TGCAGCGCCTCACAGGGGACCGGAGAGACCCAGTACTTC. Protein product: CSASQGTGETQYF. The J gene is TRBJ2-5, the V gene TRBV29-1; 7 positions agree with TRBD1. Germline-derived CDR1 and CDR2 are SQVTM and ANQGSEA. The CDR3 covers 13 residues. J was trimmed by 4 bases and V by 7 bases; bases with no gene match: 9.

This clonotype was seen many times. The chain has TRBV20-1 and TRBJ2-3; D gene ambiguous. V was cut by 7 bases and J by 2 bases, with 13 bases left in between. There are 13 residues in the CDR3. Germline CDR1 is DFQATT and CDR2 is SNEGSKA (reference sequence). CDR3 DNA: TGCAGTGTTCCCGACACCGCCACAGATACGCAGTATTTT. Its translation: CSVPDTATDTQYF.

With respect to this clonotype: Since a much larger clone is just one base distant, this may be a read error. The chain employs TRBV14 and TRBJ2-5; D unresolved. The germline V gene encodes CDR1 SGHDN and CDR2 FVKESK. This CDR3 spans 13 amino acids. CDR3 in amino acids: CASGQRYQETQYF. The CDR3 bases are TGTGCCAGCGGCCAACGGTACCAAGAGACCCAGTACTTC.

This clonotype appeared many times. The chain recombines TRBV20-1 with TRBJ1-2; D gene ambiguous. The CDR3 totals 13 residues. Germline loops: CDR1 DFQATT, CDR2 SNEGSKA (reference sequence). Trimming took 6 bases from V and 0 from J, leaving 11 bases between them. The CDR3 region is CSAGGGSNYGYTF. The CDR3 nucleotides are TGCAGTGCCGGTGGCGGTTCTAACTATGGCTACACCTTC.

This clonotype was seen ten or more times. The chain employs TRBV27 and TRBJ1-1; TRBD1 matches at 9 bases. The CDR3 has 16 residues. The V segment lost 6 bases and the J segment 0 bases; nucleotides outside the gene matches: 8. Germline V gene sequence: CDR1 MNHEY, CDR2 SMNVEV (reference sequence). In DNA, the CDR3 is TGTGCCAGCAGAAGGGACAGGGCCCACATGAACACTGAAGCTTTCTTT. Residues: CASRRDRAHMNTEAFF.

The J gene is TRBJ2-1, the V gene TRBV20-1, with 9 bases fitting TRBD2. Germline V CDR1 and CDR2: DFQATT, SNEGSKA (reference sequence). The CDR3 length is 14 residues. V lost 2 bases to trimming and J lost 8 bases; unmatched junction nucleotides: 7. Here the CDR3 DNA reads TGCAGTGCTAGAAGGCGCGGGGGGGCCGATGAGCAGTTCTTC. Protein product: CSARRRGGADEQFF.

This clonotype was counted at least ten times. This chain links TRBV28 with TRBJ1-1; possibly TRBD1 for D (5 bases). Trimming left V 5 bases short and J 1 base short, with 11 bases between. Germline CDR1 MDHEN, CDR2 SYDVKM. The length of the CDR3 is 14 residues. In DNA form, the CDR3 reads TGTGCCAGCAGTCAAGACAGCGAGAACACTGAAGCTTTCTTT. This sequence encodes CASSQDSENTEAFF.

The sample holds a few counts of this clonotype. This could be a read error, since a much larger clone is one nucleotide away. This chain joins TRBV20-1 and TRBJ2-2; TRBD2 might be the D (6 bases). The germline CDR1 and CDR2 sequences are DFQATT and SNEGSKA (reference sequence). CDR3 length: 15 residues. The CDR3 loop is CNAVASEQITGELFF. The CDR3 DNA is TGCAATGCTGTTGCTAGCGAACAGATAACCGGGGAGCTGTTTTTT.

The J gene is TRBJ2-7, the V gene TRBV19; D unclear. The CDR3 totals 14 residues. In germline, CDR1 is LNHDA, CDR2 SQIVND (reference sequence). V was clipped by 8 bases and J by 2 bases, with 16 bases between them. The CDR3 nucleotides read TGTGCCAGTCAACCCCGGGTTGGGCCCTACGAGCAGTACGTC. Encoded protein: CASQPRVGPYEQYV.

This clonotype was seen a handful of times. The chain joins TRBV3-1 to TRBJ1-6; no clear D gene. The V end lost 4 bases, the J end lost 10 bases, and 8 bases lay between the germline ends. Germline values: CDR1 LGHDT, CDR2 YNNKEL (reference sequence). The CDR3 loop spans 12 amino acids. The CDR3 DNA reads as TGTGCCAGCAGCCGTGAGGACTCACCCCTCCACTTT. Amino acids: CASSREDSPLHF.